This entry lists 28 T cell receptor beta chains sequenced from one sample in a study of naive and memory T cell subsets. Treatment in this sample: skin biopsy from PPD injection site in Mantoux-positive individual. An oligonucleotide containing a UMI was ligated to the 3' end of TCR cDNA. Four PCR rounds used nested alpha and beta constant region primers plus the SP2 primer. TCRdb passed the UMI-ligation and nested PCR reads through MiXCR, listing each CDR3 protein once. The table has around 33,000 distinct CDR3 sequences, about 6.7% seen once. The source material was skin, sampled from a tuberculin skin test site. Every receptor here comes from an adult in good health.

This clonotype has ten or more counts. The chain uses TRBV12-3 or TRBV12-4 and TRBJ2-5; 13 bases agree with TRBD2. The CDR3 has 17 residues. The V and J ends lost 6 bases and 4 bases, in that order; junction bases with no gene match: 11. The CDR3 nucleotides are TGTGCCAGCAGAGCGGGACTAGCGGGGATAAAGGGAGAGACCCAGTACTTC. Residues: CASRAGLAGIKGETQYF.

There are many counts of this clonotype. The V call is TRBV5-1, the J call TRBJ2-7; D possibly corresponds to TRBD2 (5 bases). V was pared by 6 bases and J by 1 base, with 17 bases between. Germline assignment: CDR1 SGHRS and CDR2 YFSETQ. The CDR3 is made up of 15 amino acids. The CDR3 bases are TGCGCCAGCAATCCACTGCGGAGCGGATCCTACGAGCAGTACTTC. Protein: CASNPLRSGSYEQYF.

In its sample, this clonotype was seen many times. The chain joins TRBV7-2 to TRBJ2-3; 12 bases agree with TRBD2. Germline-derived CDR1 and CDR2 are SGHTA and FQGNSA. The V segment lost 5 bases and the J segment 6 bases; nucleotides outside the gene matches: 9. The CDR3 is made up of 16 amino acids. The CDR3 sequence is CASSKTSGGPLDTQYF. In DNA, the CDR3 is TGTGCCAGCAGCAAGACTAGCGGGGGCCCCTTGGATACGCAGTATTTT.

This chain links TRBV7-6 with TRBJ2-3; tentatively, D is TRBD2 (5 bases). This CDR3 contains 14 residues. Trimming left V 3 bases short and J 4 bases short, with 11 bases between. Germline loops: CDR1 SGHVS, CDR2 FNYEAQ. The CDR3: CASSLRPEADTQYF. The CDR3, as DNA: TGTGCCAGCAGCTTGCGTCCGGAGGCAGATACGCAGTATTTT.

This chain uses TRBV12-3 or TRBV12-4 with TRBJ1-5; D gene unclear. Deletions cut 3 bases from V and 4 bases from J, with 10 bases between. The CDR3 extends over 14 amino acids. In DNA form, the CDR3 reads TGTGCCAGCAGTTTTCAGGTCGGTAATCAGCCCCAGCATTTT. It yields the protein CASSFQVGNQPQHF.

The chain employs TRBV18 and TRBJ2-1, with D tentatively TRBD1 or TRBD2 (5 bases each). This CDR3 has 16 amino acids. Germline CDR1 KGHSH, CDR2 LQKENI. V was pared by 3 bases and J by 1 base, with 13 bases between. The CDR3 protein is CASSPIGTSSYNEQFF. CDR3 DNA: TGTGCCAGCTCACCCATCGGGACCTCTTCCTACAATGAGCAGTTCTTC. The entire variable domain, with the rest obtained from reference TRBV18 and TRBJ2-1, is as follows: NAGVMQNPRHLVRRRGQEARLRCSPMKGHSHVYWYRQLPEEGLKFMVYLQKENIIDESGMPKERFSAEFPKEGPSILRIQQVVRGDSAAYFCASSPIGTSSYNEQFFGPGTRLTVL.

This clonotype was counted ten times or more. The chain links TRBV20-1 to TRBJ1-2; possibly TRBD1 for D (5 bases). Germline CDR1 is DFQATT and CDR2 is SNEGSKA (reference sequence). The CDR3 covers 9 residues. Trimming cost V 4 bases and J 10 bases, with 7 bases left between them. The DNA of the CDR3 is TGCAGTGCTAAAGGGGTCTACACCTTC. This encodes CSAKGVYTF.

This clonotype came up many times. The V call is TRBV9, the J call TRBJ2-1; 12 nucleotides align to TRBD2. V dropped 5 bases and J dropped 14; count of bases not matched to a gene: 11. This CDR3 is built from 14 residues. CDR1 and CDR2 from the germline V gene are SGDLS and YYNGEE. As DNA, the CDR3 is TGTGCCAGCAGTCTAGCGGGGGGGCCGAGTGGGGAGTTCTTC. This encodes CASSLAGGPSGEFF.

This clonotype occurred a few times. The CDR3 region has the DNA TGTGCCAGCAGTGGAAGGACAGGGTATAGCAATCAGCCCCAGCATTTT. Encoded protein: CASSGRTGYSNQPQHF. The chain links TRBV6-2 or TRBV6-3 to TRBJ1-5, with 8 bases aligning to TRBD1. The CDR3 sequence is 16 residues long. J was trimmed by 0 bases and V by 5 bases; bases with no gene match: 6. CDR1 and CDR2 from the germline V gene are MNHEY and SVGEGT.

In its sample, this clonotype was seen many times. This chain connects TRBV21-1 to TRBJ2-3; TRBD2, the D gene given by the table, was not confirmed from the DNA. TRBV21-1 is a pseudogene locus. The CDR3 runs 18 residues. CDR3 in amino acids: CASSKGLGTEPDTDTQYF. CDR3 DNA: TGTGCCAGCAGCAAGGGTCTGGGGACTGAGCCCGACACAGATACGCAGTATTTT.

The chain carries TRBV25-1 and TRBJ1-2, with D perhaps TRBD1 (5 bases). Germline-derived CDR1 and CDR2 are MGHDK and SYGVNS. V lost 5 bases and J lost 6, with 19 bases in between. The CDR3 has 15 amino acids. The CDR3 protein is CASSTVEGPSHGYTF. The CDR3 DNA reads as TGTGCCAGCAGTACTGTTGAGGGACCGTCCCATGGCTACACCTTC.

This clonotype has at least ten counts. CDR3 nucleotide sequence: TGCGCCAGCAGCCGGGACACATACACTGAAGCTTTCTTT. It translates to CASSRDTYTEAFF. The chain employs TRBV10-2 and TRBJ1-1; TRBD1 might be the D (6 bases). Germline CDR1 WSHSY, CDR2 SAAADI. The CDR3 length is 13 residues. The V gene lost 6 bases and the J gene lost 3 bases, with 11 bases spanning the gap.

This clonotype came up a few times. V usage is TRBV7-9 and J usage is TRBJ2-2; no definite D call. Trimming stripped 0 bases from V and 5 bases from J, with 10 bases between. Per germline, CDR1 SEHNR and CDR2 FQNEAQ (reference sequence). This CDR3 spans 15 amino acids. CDR3 sequence reads: CASSLAGALTGELFF. CDR3 nucleotides: TGTGCCAGCAGCTTAGCGGGCGCATTAACCGGGGAGCTGTTTTTT. Full variable domain (missing parts from reference TRBV7-9 and TRBJ2-2): DTGVSQNPRHKITKRGQNVTFRCDPISEHNRLYWYRQTLGQGPEFLTYFQNEAQLEKSRLLSDRFSAERPKGSFSTLEIQRTEQGDSAMYLCASSLAGALTGELFFGEGSRLTVL.

The genes are TRBV5-6 and TRBJ1-2; the D is unclear. Germline V gene lookup returns CDR1 SGHDT and CDR2 YYEEEE. V lost 2 bases and J lost 0, with 8 bases in between. CDR3 length: 14 amino acids. The CDR3 sequence is CASSFGRPNYGYTF. The CDR3 coding sequence is TGTGCCAGCAGCTTCGGGCGACCTAACTATGGCTACACCTTC.

This clonotype was picked up many times. J is TRBJ2-7 and V is TRBV20-1; D is unclear. The CDR3 has 15 amino acids. CDR1 and CDR2 (germline): DFQATT, SNEGSKA (reference sequence). V was cut by 0 bases and J by 3 bases, with 15 bases left in between. The CDR3 spells CSARDVGSYGYEQYF. In DNA form, the CDR3 reads TGCAGTGCTAGAGATGTCGGCAGCTACGGCTACGAGCAGTACTTC.

The sample holds many counts of this clonotype. The rearrangement links TRBV7-9 to TRBJ1-2, with D maybe TRBD1 (5 bases). The CDR3 is made up of 13 amino acids. V lost 5 bases to trimming and J lost 4 bases, with 11 bases between them. Germline loops: CDR1 SEHNR, CDR2 FQNEAQ (reference sequence). The CDR3: CASSLDTVYGYTF. The DNA for the CDR3 is TGTGCCAGCAGCCTGGACACCGTCTATGGCTACACCTTC.

This clonotype was counted many times. The J gene is TRBJ2-3, the V gene TRBV6-2 or TRBV6-3, with D maybe TRBD2 (6 bases). The CDR3 has 14 amino acids. Trimming removed 5 bases from V and 2 bases from J, with 11 bases in between. The germline V gene encodes CDR1 MNHEY and CDR2 SVGEGT. CDR3 coding DNA: TGTGCCAGCAGTCGCGGGGTTTTCACAGATACGCAGTATTTT. This sequence encodes CASSRGVFTDTQYF.

About this clonotype itself: One end of the junction is discordant with germline, which a read error may explain. V usage is TRBV29-1 and J usage is TRBJ1-2; D not resolved. The CDR3 contains 14 residues. The germline V gene encodes CDR1 SQVTM and CDR2 ANQGSEA. In DNA form, the CDR3 reads TGCAGCGCCCTTCCCCAGGAAACTAACTATGGCGACACCTTC. It specifies CSALPQETNYGDTF.

This clonotype was picked up a small number of times. The chain is built from TRBV4-2 and TRBJ1-2; TRBD1 aligns across 8 bases. The CDR3 is 16 amino acids. Germline V gene data show CDR1 as LGHNA and CDR2 as YNFKEQ. V lost 4 bases to trimming and J lost 4 bases; unmatched junction nucleotides: 11. The CDR3 DNA reads as TGTGCCAGCAGCCCTGGATGGACAGGGAGACTCTATGGCTACACCTTC. Translation gives CASSPGWTGRLYGYTF.

This clonotype has a count of ten or more. The chain joins TRBV18 to TRBJ2-5; maybe TRBD2 (6 bases). CDR3 length equals 15 residues. Trimming left V 4 bases short and J 3 bases short, with 15 bases between. The germline V gene encodes CDR1 KGHSH and CDR2 LQKENI. The CDR3 nucleotides are TGTGCCAGCTCACAGCGGAATAGCGGAAAAGAGACCCAGTACTTC. It translates to CASSQRNSGKETQYF.

The chain uses TRBV6-1 and TRBJ2-1, with TRBD2 identical over 14 bases. The CDR3 runs 18 residues. After removal of 4 bases from V and 0 bases from J, the junction contained 5 bases not matched to a gene. In germline, CDR1 is MNHNS, CDR2 SASEGT. In DNA, the CDR3 is TGTGCCAGCAGTGGACTAGCGGGGGGGTTAAGCTCCTACAATGAGCAGTTCTTC. This sequence encodes CASSGLAGGLSSYNEQFF.

This clonotype was counted ten times or more. This chain joins TRBV7-9 and TRBJ2-5; D is undetermined. The CDR3 extends over 15 amino acids. In germline, CDR1 is SEHNR, CDR2 FQNEAQ (reference sequence). Trimming removed 5 bases at V and 4 bases at J, with 17 bases between. CDR3 loop: CASSIGPSRLETQYF. CDR3 bases: TGTGCCAGCAGCATTGGACCTTCCCGCTTAGAGACCCAGTACTTC.

This clonotype was detected many times. This chain connects TRBV19 to TRBJ2-3; 9 bases fit TRBD1. Germline V gene data show CDR1 as LNHDA and CDR2 as SQIVND (reference sequence). CDR3 length equals 13 residues. V shed 8 bases and J 10 bases; nucleotides not matched to a gene: 10. CDR3 sequence (DNA): TGTGCCAGTGACAGGGGGGGTTTGACTGCGCAGTATTTT. It translates to CASDRGGLTAQYF. Filled out from reference TRBV19 and TRBJ2-3, the complete variable domain reads DGGITQSPKYLFRKEGQNVTLSCEQNLNHDAMYWYRQDPGQGLRLIYYSQIVNDFQKGDIAEGYSVSREKKESFPLTVTSAQKNPTAFYLCASDRGGLTAQYFGPGTRLTVL.

In this sample, this clonotype turned up many times. The chain combines TRBV6-2 or TRBV6-3 with TRBJ2-5, with TRBD1 matching over 9 bases. CDR3 length equals 17 residues. V dropped 6 bases and J dropped 5; count of bases not matched to a gene: 16. The germline V gene encodes CDR1 MNHEY and CDR2 SVGEGT. The CDR3 loop reads CASRGGLTQGARETQYF. The CDR3 DNA reads TGTGCCAGCAGAGGGGGATTGACACAGGGGGCTAGGGAGACCCAGTACTTC.

The chain recombines TRBV27 with TRBJ2-1, with TRBD2 identical over 12 bases. CDR1 MNHEY and CDR2 SMNVEV come from the germline V gene (reference sequence). V trimming: 2 bases; J trimming: 8 bases; junction bases outside the gene matches: 4. The CDR3 spans 15 residues. In nucleotides, the CDR3 is TGTGCCAGCAGTTTACTAGCGGGGGGGCCACATGAGCAGTTCTTC. Translation gives CASSLLAGGPHEQFF.

At least ten counts were recorded for this clonotype. V and J are TRBV5-1 and TRBJ2-7; D ambiguous. V was cut by 4 bases and J by 5 bases, with 13 bases left in between. The CDR3 is 13 residues long. Germline V CDR1 and CDR2: SGHRS, YFSETQ. In DNA form, the CDR3 reads TGCGCCAGCAGCCGGCTTGGGAATCACGAGCAGTACTTC. This translates into CASSRLGNHEQYF.

This clonotype was detected many times. This chain joins TRBV7-9 and TRBJ1-5; D ambiguous. The germline V gene encodes CDR1 SEHNR and CDR2 FQNEAQ (reference sequence). Trimming shortened V by 1 base and J by 0 bases, and 7 bases separated the two germline ends. This CDR3 comprises 15 residues. CDR3 protein: CASSLGGYSNQPQHF. Here the CDR3 DNA reads TGTGCCAGCAGCTTAGGGGGATATAGCAATCAGCCCCAGCATTTT.

Concerning this clonotype itself: A junction end diverges from the germline sequence, so it may reflect a read error. The genes are TRBV7-3 and TRBJ1-6, with TRBD1 matching 7 bases. The CDR3 runs to 14 residues. Germline V gene data show CDR1 as SGHTA and CDR2 as FQGTGA. The CDR3: CASSSGTANSPPHF. The CDR3 bases are TGTGCCAGCAGCTCCGGGACAGCAAATTCACCCCCCCACTTT.